The clone carrying this T cell receptor (beta chain) came up once. Antigen unknown. The sample has other DNA sequences that encode this CDR3 too. This record comes from a study of T cells and Merkel cell carcinoma outcomes. Clones were sequenced by immunoSEQ multiplex PCR, and TCRdb holds only the in-frame ones, with some missing. The sample has around 1,500 clones, roughly 82% seen once. Study results and limitations: Repertoire plus T-cell density reportedly predicted Merkel cell carcinoma outcomes.

Germline assignment: CDR1 SGHDT and CDR2 YYEEEE. This CDR3 has 14 residues. The germline V and J ends were trimmed by 5 bases and 4 bases, with 16 bases remaining between them. Material for sequencing was tumor tissue from Merkel cell carcinoma. This TCR came from a human donor with Merkel cell carcinoma. This rearrangement joins TRBV5-6 to TRBJ2-7; D is possibly TRBD1 (6 bases). The CDR3 reads CASSSDRQVYEQYF. DNA for the CDR3: TGTGCCAGCAGTTCCGATAGACAGGTTTACGAGCAGTACTTC.